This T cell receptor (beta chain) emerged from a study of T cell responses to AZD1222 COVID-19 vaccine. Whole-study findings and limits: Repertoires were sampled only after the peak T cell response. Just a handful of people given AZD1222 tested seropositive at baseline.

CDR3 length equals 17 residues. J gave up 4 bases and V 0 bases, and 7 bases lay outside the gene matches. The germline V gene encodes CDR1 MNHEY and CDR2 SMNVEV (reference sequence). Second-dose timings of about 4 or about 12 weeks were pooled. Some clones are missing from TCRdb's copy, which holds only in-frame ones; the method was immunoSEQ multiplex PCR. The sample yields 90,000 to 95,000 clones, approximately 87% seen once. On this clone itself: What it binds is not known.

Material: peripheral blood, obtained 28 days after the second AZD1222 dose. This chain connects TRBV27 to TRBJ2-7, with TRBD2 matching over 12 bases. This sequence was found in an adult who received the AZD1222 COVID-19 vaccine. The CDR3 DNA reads TGTGCCAGCAGTTTATCGCAGTGGACTAGCGGGACATACGAGCAGTACTTC. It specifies CASSLSQWTSGTYEQYF.